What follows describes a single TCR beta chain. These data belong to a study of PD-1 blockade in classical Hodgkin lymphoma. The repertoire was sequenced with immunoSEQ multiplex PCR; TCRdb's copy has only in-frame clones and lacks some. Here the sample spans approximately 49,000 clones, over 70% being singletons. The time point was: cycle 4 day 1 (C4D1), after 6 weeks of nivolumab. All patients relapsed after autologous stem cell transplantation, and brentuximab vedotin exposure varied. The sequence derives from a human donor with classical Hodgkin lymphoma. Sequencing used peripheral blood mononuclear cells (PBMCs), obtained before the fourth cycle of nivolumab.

The chain's CDR3 is CASSQYKGHQGTGANVLTF. The CDR3 DNA is TGTGCCAGCAGCCAATACAAGGGACATCAAGGGACTGGGGCCAACGTCCTGACTTTC. The chain recombines TRBV4-2 with TRBJ2-6; weak D call: TRBD1 (6 bases). This CDR3 has 19 amino acids. Trimming stripped 2 bases from V and 2 bases from J, with 19 bases between. The germline CDR1 and CDR2 sequences are LGHNA and YNFKEQ.